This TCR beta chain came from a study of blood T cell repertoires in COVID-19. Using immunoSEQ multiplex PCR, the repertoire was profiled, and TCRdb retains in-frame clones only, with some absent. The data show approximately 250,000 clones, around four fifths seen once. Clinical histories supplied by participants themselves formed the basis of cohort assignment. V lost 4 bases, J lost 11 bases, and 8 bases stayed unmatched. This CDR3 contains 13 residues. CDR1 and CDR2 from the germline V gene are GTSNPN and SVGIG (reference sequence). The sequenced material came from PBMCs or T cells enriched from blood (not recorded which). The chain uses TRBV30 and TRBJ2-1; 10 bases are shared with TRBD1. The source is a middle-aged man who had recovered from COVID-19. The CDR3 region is CAWTPTGGAKQFF. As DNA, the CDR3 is TGTGCCTGGACCCCGACAGGGGGCGCGAAGCAGTTCTTC.